Sequencing of this T cell receptor (beta chain) was carried out in a study of T cells in Graves' hyperthyroidism and ophthalmopathy (dated by TCRdb to the late 2010s). As for the study more broadly: Peripheral blood samples were taken at the time of initial diagnosis, prior to any treatment. TCR Vbeta CDR3 sequencing of 120 to 150 peripheral blood samples (under 45 ophthalmopathy, about 80 hyperthyroidism and roughly 17 progressor patients) is reported in the paper. Thyroid tissue and blood T-cell repertoires from about six Graves' hyperthyroidism patients were also compared in the study. For training and testing, the 100 or so patients in the discovery cohort were randomly divided in a 7:3 ratio. Following sampling, methimazole starting at 30 mg daily was given to hyperthyroidism patients, and high-dose intravenous methylprednisolone was given to ophthalmopathy patients. To identify distinguishing TCR V-J signatures, a discovery cohort of around 100 patients was used, comprising some 45 with Graves' ophthalmopathy and around 57 with stable Graves' hyperthyroidism. An independent validation cohort of about 20 hyperthyroidism patients and 17 patients who later progressed to ophthalmopathy tested prospective prediction of ophthalmopathy.

The TCR beta CDR3 regions were amplified from RNA transcripts. The first round of RT-PCR for the TCR CDR3 was performed with the HTBI primer set and the Qiagen OneStep RT-PCR kit. Libraries were constructed in a second round of multiplex PCR, after which size selection and purification were performed. Libraries were sequenced paired-end with 100 bp reads on an Illumina HiSeq2000. On the study's bioinformatics: Raw data were processed with SOAPnuke, discarding reads with adapters, uncalled bases, mean Phred below 15, or no exact constant-primer or identifier match. High-quality paired reads were merged with COPE v1.2.5, and unique nucleotide sequences were defined as clonotypes. Clonotypes were aligned to IMGT TRBV, TRBD and TRBJ reference segments using MiTCR v1.1. The analysis included only V-J combinations with a frequency above 0.0001, which together covered around 99% of the repertoires. A TCS score was defined as the ratio between F50 (clonal expansion) and ExV (chaos), using BLOSUM62-based TCRdist between CDR3 peptides within each V-J. Welch's t-statistics and random forest reduced just over 500 V-J features to roughly 13, which were used in a naive Bayes classifier (R e1071). The public reads were run again by TCRdb, first through fastp at Q25 and then through MiXCR, and only productive beta chains were kept. Every distinct CDR3 protein forms one entry, paired with its most common genes and DNA. In this record, the V and J calls reflect TCRdb's handling and not the investigators' own analysis. The sample profile shows 700,000 or so distinct CDR3 sequences; approximately 14% of them were found once. The top ten constitute 12% of the sample.

The germline V gene encodes CDR1 SGHTA and CDR2 FQGNSA. Measured from the cysteine to the phenylalanine, the CDR3 is 15 residues long. The sequence is cut down to CDR3 DNA, 45 bases in frame from base 1. Compared with germline, V lacks 0 bases and J lacks 4 bases; bases without a gene match: 4. Beyond this particular receptor, the publication reports: Most expanded thyroid clonotypes (frequency above 0.001) were also detected in blood, suggesting blood repertoires may reflect thyroid immune responses. No statistical method was used to set the sample size in advance, and investigators knew the group allocation. In validation, the model predicted progression to ophthalmopathy a median of roughly six months before onset, with approximately 71% sensitivity and around 76% specificity. Ophthalmopathy was separated from stable hyperthyroidism by a 13 V-J signature model, with about 86% sensitivity and approximately 81% specificity obtained in cross-validation and 80%/75% obtained in testing.

In the ophthalmopathy patients, disease was moderately to severely active, with a Clinical Activity Score of 3 or more, a NOSPECS grade of 4 or more, and a duration of less than 3 months. Exclusion was applied to patients with uncontrolled infections, other autoimmune diseases, pregnancy or lactation. Clinical symptoms, serum thyroxine and TRAb, thyroid ultrasound, and orbital computed tomography formed the basis for the diagnoses. PBMCs were isolated from about 9.2 ml of fresh peripheral blood by Ficoll-Paque density gradient centrifugation. Trizol reagent was used to extract total RNA, and RNA quality was then checked on an Agilent 2100 Bioanalyzer. This clonotype was counted ten times or more. Its cognate antigen has yet to be identified. Base qualities were left out, and no much larger clone turns up one base away.

The sequence links TRBV7-2 to TRBJ2-3, and 7 junction bases match TRBD2. Material: blood. The receptor was derived from a woman in her 50s with Graves' ophthalmopathy. In nucleotide form, the sequence is TGTGCCAGCAGCTTAGCGGCGGGAGTAGCAGATACGCAGTATTTT. Its product reads: CASSLAAGVADTQYF. Supplemented by the reference TRBV7-2 and TRBJ2-3 proteins around the CDR3, the complete variable domain is GAGVSQSPSNKVTEKGKDVELRCDPISGHTALYWYRQSLGQGLEFLIYFQGNSAPDKSGLPSDRFSAERTGGSVSTLTIQRTQQEDSAVYLCASSLAAGVADTQYFGPGTRLTVL.